The 24 T cell receptor beta chains below all came from one sample that was sequenced in a study of T cell responses to AZD1222 COVID-19 vaccine. Sequencing used immunoSEQ multiplex PCR; TCRdb keeps in-frame clones, though not all of them. Of about 94,000 clones listed, approximately 81% are singletons. The material sequenced was peripheral blood, taken 28 days after the second AZD1222 dose. The receptors were sampled from an adult who received the AZD1222 COVID-19 vaccine.

V usage is TRBV5-1 and J usage is TRBJ2-2, with TRBD1 matching over 8 bases. J was trimmed by 9 bases and V by 4 bases; bases with no gene match: 5. The germline V gene encodes CDR1 SGHRS and CDR2 YFSETQ. CDR3 length: 13 amino acids. The chain's CDR3 is CASSARTGWELFF. The CDR3 DNA sequence: TGCGCCAGCAGCGCCAGGACAGGGTGGGAGCTGTTTTTT.

The chain has TRBV5-1 and TRBJ2-5; D remains ambiguous. The CDR3 covers 11 residues. Germline CDR1 SGHRS, CDR2 YFSETQ. V shed 0 bases and J shed 7 bases, with 4 bases lying between them. The CDR3 here is CASSLDATQYF. CDR3 nucleotides: TGCGCCAGCAGCTTGGACGCGACCCAGTACTTC.

This chain connects TRBV3-1 (or the pseudogene TRBV3-2) to TRBJ2-5; D remains unclear. Germline loops: CDR1 LGHDT, CDR2 YNNKEL (reference sequence). This CDR3 is built from 15 residues. The ends were cut back, 5 bases at V and 0 bases at J, with 13 bases in the middle. The CDR3 here is CASSEHSPYQETQYF. The CDR3 DNA reads as TGTGCCAGCAGCGAACACAGCCCGTACCAAGAGACCCAGTACTTC.

The chain recombines TRBV6-2 or TRBV6-3 with TRBJ2-6; D call uncertain. Trimming removed 6 bases from V and 1 base from J, with 19 bases in between. Germline CDR1 reads MNHEY; CDR2 reads SVGEGT. This CDR3 has 18 residues. The CDR3 DNA is TGTGCCAGCAGCCCAATGCCGGGCCTTAATTCTGGGGCCAACGTCCTGACTTTC. This encodes CASSPMPGLNSGANVLTF.

The chain employs TRBV5-1 and TRBJ2-1; 14 bases align to TRBD2. With V trimmed by 6 bases and J by 4 bases, 9 bases remained unmatched. CDR1 is SGHRS, CDR2 YFSETQ, per germline. The CDR3 is made up of 17 amino acids. Written as DNA, the CDR3 is TGCGCCAGCAAGGCCGGGACTAGCGGGAGTGGTTACAATGAGCAGTTCTTC. This codes for CASKAGTSGSGYNEQFF.

The chain couples TRBV5-1 to TRBJ1-5, with D perhaps TRBD1 (5 bases). CDR3 length: 13 amino acids. From germline, CDR1 is SGHRS and CDR2 YFSETQ. The V end lost 0 bases, the J end lost 6 bases, and 7 bases lay between the germline ends. The CDR3 nucleotides are TGCGCCAGCAGCTTGGGGGGGACTCAGCCCCAGCATTTT. It encodes CASSLGGTQPQHF. The variable domain in full, with the rest retrieved from reference TRBV5-1 and TRBJ1-5, is KAGVTQTPRYLIKTRGQQVTLSCSPISGHRSVSWYQQTPGQGLQFLFEYFSETQRNKGNFPGRFSGRQFSNSRSEMNVSTLELGDSALYLCASSLGGTQPQHFGDGTRLSIL.

This chain uses TRBV7-9 with TRBJ2-3, with a weak D call TRBD1 (7 bases). CDR3 length: 15 amino acids. The V gene's germline CDR1 is SEHNR and CDR2 FQNEAQ (reference sequence). V lost 8 bases and J lost 3, with 18 bases in between. CDR3 sequence reads: CASGPRQGGTDTQYF. For the CDR3, the DNA is TGTGCCAGCGGACCCAGACAGGGAGGAACAGATACGCAGTATTTT. Complete variable domain (other parts from reference TRBV7-9 and TRBJ2-3): DTGVSQNPRHKITKRGQNVTFRCDPISEHNRLYWYRQTLGQGPEFLTYFQNEAQLEKSRLLSDRFSAERPKGSFSTLEIQRTEQGDSAMYLCASGPRQGGTDTQYFGPGTRLTVL.

This chain links TRBV5-6 with TRBJ1-6; D call uncertain. This CDR3 spans 19 amino acids. Trimming removed 0 bases at V and 0 bases at J, with 16 bases between. Looked up from germline, CDR1 is SGHDT and CDR2 is YYEEEE. The CDR3 DNA reads as TGTGCCAGCAGCTTGGAAGGGAGGGCGAAGAGCTCCTATAATTCACCCCTCCACTTT. This encodes CASSLEGRAKSSYNSPLHF.

This rearrangement joins TRBV9 to TRBJ2-5; 8 bases are shared with TRBD1. Trimming removed 0 bases from V and 4 bases from J; junction bases left unmatched: 2. The germline gives CDR1 SGDLS, CDR2 YYNGEE. CDR3 length: 14 amino acids. The CDR3 sequence: CASSVGGQVETQYF. Written as DNA, the CDR3 is TGTGCCAGCAGCGTAGGGGGACAGGTAGAGACCCAGTACTTC. Variable domain in full (rest from reference TRBV9 and TRBJ2-5): DSGVTQTPKHLITATGQRVTLRCSPRSGDLSVYWYQQSLDQGLQFLIQYYNGEERAKGNILERFSAQQFPDLHSELNLSSLELGDSALYFCASSVGGQVETQYFGPGTRLLVL.

The chain recombines TRBV11-3 with TRBJ2-5; D is ambiguous. The ends were cut back, 5 bases at V and 5 bases at J, with 12 bases in the middle. Looked up from germline, CDR1 is SGHNT and CDR2 is YENEEA. This CDR3 has 13 residues. The chain's CDR3 is CASSKGPGETQYF. In DNA form, the CDR3 reads TGTGCCAGCAGCAAGGGCCCCGGGGAGACCCAGTACTTC.

The chain employs TRBV18 and TRBJ1-2; tentative D call: TRBD1 (6 bases). CDR3 length: 16 amino acids. Germline-derived CDR1 and CDR2 are KGHSH and LQKENI. The V end was cut by 3 bases, the J end by 8 bases, with 22 bases between. CDR3 bases: TGTGCCAGCTCACCCGACACAACGACAGGCCGAGGGGGCTACACCTTC. Protein sequence: CASSPDTTTGRGGYTF.

The chain recombines TRBV5-1 with TRBJ1-2; D unresolved. The CDR3 has 14 amino acids. Germline-derived CDR1 and CDR2 are SGHRS and YFSETQ. Trimming removed 2 bases at V and 0 bases at J, with 8 bases between. The CDR3 protein is CASSLSISNYGYTF. The CDR3 bases are TGCGCCAGCAGCTTATCTATCTCTAACTATGGCTACACCTTC.

This clone was detected once. The rearrangement joins TRBV28 to TRBJ2-3, with D unclear. The CDR3 loop spans 15 amino acids. Germline V CDR1 and CDR2: MDHEN, SYDVKM. The chain's CDR3 is CATHSEGPDPGTQYF. The CDR3 DNA sequence: TGTGCAACCCATTCAGAAGGACCAGACCCTGGTACGCAGTATTTT.

This clone was seen once. The V call is TRBV5-5, the J call TRBJ1-2, with 10 nucleotides matching TRBD1. Germline V gene data show CDR1 as SGHKS and CDR2 as YYEKEE (reference sequence). Trimming took 4 bases from V and 7 from J; bases not matched to a gene: 10. This CDR3 has 15 residues. The CDR3 is CASSTPGQGIGGYTF. In nucleotides, the CDR3 is TGTGCCAGCAGCACCCCGGGACAGGGGATCGGTGGCTACACCTTC.

This chain joins TRBV28 and TRBJ1-1; D call uncertain. The germline CDR1 and CDR2 sequences are MDHEN and SYDVKM. CDR3 length equals 13 residues. The V end lost 6 bases, the J end lost 10 bases, and 18 bases lay between the germline ends. In DNA, the CDR3 is TGTGCCAGCAGCTTACTAGCGGGAGGGCGAGCTTTCTTT. Translated: CASSLLAGGRAFF.

This clone was detected only a few times. The chain has TRBV28 and TRBJ2-1; 8 positions agree with TRBD2. The CDR3 is 14 amino acids. Germline loops: CDR1 MDHEN, CDR2 SYDVKM. Trimming removed 6 bases from V and 1 base from J; junction bases left unmatched: 2. Here the CDR3 DNA reads TGTGCCAGCAGGGTAGCGGGATCCTACAATGAGCAGTTCTTC. Its protein product is CASRVAGSYNEQFF. Variable domain in full (rest from reference TRBV28 and TRBJ2-1): DVKVTQSSRYLVKRTGEKVFLECVQDMDHENMFWYRQDPGLGLRLIYFSYDVKMKEKGDIPEGYSVSREKKERFSLILESASTNQTSMYLCASRVAGSYNEQFFGPGTRLTVL.

The chain joins TRBV6-2 or TRBV6-3 to TRBJ2-3; D is unclear. V lost 4 bases and J lost 8, with 10 bases in between. Germline V lookup: CDR1 MNHEY, CDR2 SVGEGT. The CDR3 sequence is 12 residues long. CDR3: CASSLYVGTQYF. CDR3 nucleotides: TGTGCCAGCAGTTTATACGTTGGTACGCAGTATTTT.

The chain is built from TRBV7-2 and TRBJ2-7, with 10 bases matching TRBD2. CDR3 size: 14 residues. V trimming: 1 base; J trimming: 5 bases; junction bases outside the gene matches: 2. Germline CDR1 and CDR2: SGHTA and FQGNSA. This CDR3 is CASSLELAGDEQYF. The CDR3 nucleotides read TGTGCCAGCAGCTTAGAGCTAGCGGGAGACGAGCAGTACTTC.

The chain is built from TRBV28 and TRBJ2-7; 7 bases align to TRBD2. Unmatched junction bases numbered 16, after V lost 2 bases and J lost 0 bases. The CDR3 has 19 residues. CDR1 is MDHEN, CDR2 SYDVKM, per germline. DNA of the CDR3: TGTGCCAGCAGTTTACTCTGGGTCTGGGGGAGGGCTATCTCCTACGAGCAGTACTTC. Translated: CASSLLWVWGRAISYEQYF.

J is TRBJ2-7 and V is TRBV7-3, with 7 bases that match TRBD1. Germline CDR1 SGHTA, CDR2 FQGTGA. The CDR3 is 15 residues long. Trimming at V came to 5 bases and at J to 2 bases, leaving 9 bases not matched to a gene. CDR3 protein: CASSRGQVRTYEQYF. In nucleotides, the CDR3 is TGTGCCAGCAGCCGCGGACAGGTGAGAACCTACGAGCAGTACTTC.

V is TRBV28 and J is TRBJ1-1, with TRBD1 identical over 9 bases. The trim removed 5 bases at V and 5 bases at J, leaving 6 bases unmatched. Germline CDR1 reads MDHEN; CDR2 reads SYDVKM. The CDR3 is made up of 14 amino acids. Written as DNA, the CDR3 is TGTGCCAGCAGTACATGGACAGGGGTTACTGAAGCTTTCTTT. Amino acid sequence: CASSTWTGVTEAFF.

The chain couples TRBV12-3 or TRBV12-4 to TRBJ2-2; D uncertain. Deletions cut 2 bases from V and 5 bases from J, with 6 bases between. The CDR3 extends over 13 amino acids. CDR3 region: CASSLTRTGELFF. CDR3 nucleotide sequence: TGTGCCAGCAGTTTAACGCGGACCGGGGAGCTGTTTTTT.

This clone has only a few counts. The V call is TRBV5-1, the J call TRBJ2-2; 8 nucleotides line up with TRBD2. Germline CDR1 is SGHRS and CDR2 is YFSETQ. CDR3 length: 15 amino acids. Losses at the gene ends were 2 bases for V and 3 bases for J; bases not matched to a gene: 3. CDR3: CASSLTSGYTGELFF. The CDR3 nucleotides read TGCGCCAGCAGCTTAACTAGCGGTTACACCGGGGAGCTGTTTTTT.

The V and J genes are TRBV28 and TRBJ2-1, with 8 bases fitting TRBD1. CDR1 MDHEN and CDR2 SYDVKM come from the germline V gene. With V trimmed by 6 bases and J by 5 bases, 12 bases remained unmatched. CDR3 length equals 16 residues. The CDR3 sequence: CASSDSGQGRDNEQFF. In DNA, the CDR3 is TGTGCCAGCAGCGATAGCGGACAGGGCCGGGACAATGAGCAGTTCTTC.